A single sample gave rise to the 2 T cell receptor beta chains below, sequenced in a study of cytomegalovirus exposure and HLA in healthy donors. The method was immunoSEQ multiplex PCR; TCRdb's version includes in-frame clones alone and lacks a portion of them. The sample lists about 160,000 clones; 86% were seen once. The sample consisted of PBMCs. These receptors all come from a woman aged 18 to 35 in good health and CMV-seronegative.

This rearrangement joins TRBV5-1 to TRBJ2-7; TRBD2 matches at 11 bases. V gave up 2 bases and J gave up 9 bases; unmatched junction bases: 10. Germline assignment: CDR1 SGHRS and CDR2 YFSETQ. The CDR3 is 15 residues long. The CDR3 region is CASSLTSGSVGRQYF. For the CDR3, the DNA is TGCGCCAGCAGCTTAACTAGCGGGAGTGTGGGTCGGCAGTACTTC.

The rearrangement uses TRBV4-1 and TRBJ1-1; D might be TRBD1 (5 bases). Trimming shortened V by 4 bases and J by 0 bases, and 9 bases separated the two germline ends. CDR3 length equals 14 residues. Germline values: CDR1 MGHRA, CDR2 YSYEKL. In DNA, the CDR3 is TGCGCCAGCAGCCCCGGACACCTGAACACTGAAGCTTTCTTT. Protein product: CASSPGHLNTEAFF.